The 15 T cell receptor beta chains in this list originate from one sample, sequenced in a study of shared clonotypes between healthy human individuals. Repertoires were generated with immunoSEQ multiplex PCR, while TCRdb's copy carries only in-frame clones and drops some. Of hundreds of thousands of clones listed, less than 80% were seen once; the top ten hold roughly 1.8%. Material: memory CD4+ T cells sorted from blood. Noted subset: CD45RA-negative fraction. These receptor sequences come from a woman aged 25 to 39 in good health.

The chain employs TRBV11-3 and TRBJ1-4; D possibly corresponds to TRBD1 (6 bases). Looked up from germline, CDR1 is SGHNT and CDR2 is YENEEA. V lost 5 bases and J 7 bases, leaving 14 bases between the germline ends. The CDR3 length is 14 residues. The CDR3, as DNA: TGTGCCAGCAGCCCGGACAGCATACTTGAAAAACTGTTTTTT. Residues: CASSPDSILEKLFF.

The V call is TRBV11-2, the J call TRBJ2-7; 7 bases align to TRBD2. The CDR3 runs to 13 residues. Germline V CDR1 and CDR2: SGHAT, FQNNGV. V shed 6 bases, J shed 2 bases, and the junction held 4 bases outside the gene matches. In DNA form, the CDR3 reads TGTGCCAGCAGTGCCGCGGGAGCCTACGAGCAGTACTTC. It yields the protein CASSAAGAYEQYF.

The chain combines TRBV27 with TRBJ2-1, with 7 bases lining up with TRBD2. Germline V gene sequence: CDR1 MNHEY, CDR2 SMNVEV (reference sequence). There are 15 residues in the CDR3. Trimming cost V 6 bases and J 0 bases; bases outside gene matches: 5. As DNA, the CDR3 is TGTGCCAGCAGGCTAGCGGATAGCTCCTACAATGAGCAGTTCTTC. As protein: CASRLADSSYNEQFF.

Only a few counts were recorded for this clone. The chain joins TRBV6-1 to TRBJ1-1, with D uncertain. The germline gives CDR1 MNHNS, CDR2 SASEGT. The CDR3 contains 13 residues. Trimming took off 7 bases at V and 6 bases at J, with 15 bases between the two ends. The CDR3 nucleotides are TGTGCCAGCAAGTATGGGTCCGAGGCTGAAGCTTTCTTT. Translated, it gives CASKYGSEAEAFF.

This clone was observed a single time. V usage is TRBV7-9 and J usage is TRBJ2-1, with 9 bases identical to TRBD2. The V gene end was trimmed by 5 bases and the J gene end by 2 bases; junction bases not matched to a gene: 7. In germline, CDR1 is SEHNR, CDR2 FQNEAQ (reference sequence). The CDR3 sequence is 16 residues long. CDR3 in amino acids: CASSPRSGSPYNEQFF. The CDR3 DNA sequence: TGTGCCAGCAGCCCCCGTAGCGGGAGTCCCTACAATGAGCAGTTCTTC.

Turning to this clone: A much larger clone differs by one base, so this may be a read error. Other DNA sequences within the sample encode an identical CDR3. This chain joins TRBV20-1 and TRBJ1-5; no definite D call. Germline loops: CDR1 DFQATT, CDR2 SNEGSKA (reference sequence). Trimming cost V 1 base and J 6 bases, with 4 bases left between them. The CDR3 spans 11 residues. The CDR3 loop is CSARGGQPQHF. DNA of the CDR3: TGCAGTGCTAGAGGGGGTCAGCCCCAGCATTTT.

The chain is built from TRBV27 and TRBJ2-5; possibly TRBD1 for D (6 bases). The CDR3 has 14 amino acids. Trimming removed 6 bases at V and 0 bases at J, with 11 bases between. CDR1 and CDR2 (germline): MNHEY, SMNVEV (reference sequence). For the CDR3, the DNA is TGTGCCAGCAGCTCAGGGGAGTACCAAGAGACCCAGTACTTC. Protein sequence: CASSSGEYQETQYF.

This chain connects TRBV4-1 to TRBJ2-7; 8 positions match TRBD2. The CDR3 is 14 amino acids. Germline V gene sequence: CDR1 MGHRA, CDR2 YSYEKL. Trimming cost V 0 bases and J 5 bases; bases outside gene matches: 3. DNA of the CDR3: TGCGCCAGCAGCCAAGATTGGACTAGCCACGAGCAGTACTTC. Translation: CASSQDWTSHEQYF.

The chain recombines TRBV28 with TRBJ2-6; D is unresolved. Trimming took 1 base from V and 5 from J, leaving 6 bases between them. The CDR3 covers 14 residues. Germline CDR1 and CDR2: MDHEN and SYDVKM. The CDR3 nucleotides are TGTGCCAGCAGTTTATCAGAGAGGGCCAACGTCCTGACTTTC. This sequence encodes CASSLSERANVLTF.

The CDR3 DNA follows: TGTGCCAGCACCCTTGGGGTTGGCAGTGTATACGAGCAGTACTTC. Translating it yields CASTLGVGSVYEQYF. This chain uses TRBV11-2 with TRBJ2-7; D is ambiguous. V lost 7 bases and J lost 4, with 20 bases in between. Looked up from germline, CDR1 is SGHAT and CDR2 is FQNNGV. The CDR3 spans 15 residues.

The V gene is TRBV11-2, the J gene TRBJ2-1; TRBD2 matches at 8 bases. The germline V gene has CDR1 SGHAT and CDR2 FQNNGV. This CDR3 contains 16 residues. The J segment lost 0 bases and the V segment lost 4 bases, leaving 5 bases of the junction unmatched. The CDR3 reads CASSSQSGSSYNEQFF. The CDR3 DNA follows: TGTGCCAGCAGCTCCCAAAGCGGGAGCTCCTACAATGAGCAGTTCTTC.

This clone has a single count. This rearrangement joins TRBV19 to TRBJ1-2; D is ambiguous. V gave up 3 bases and J gave up 4 bases, with 12 bases separating them. The CDR3 spans 14 residues. Per germline, CDR1 LNHDA and CDR2 SQIVND (reference sequence). The CDR3 bases are TGTGCCAGTAGTATTTCCGGCGGCTTCTATGGCTACACCTTC. It translates to CASSISGGFYGYTF.

This chain links TRBV14 with TRBJ2-3; TRBD1 agrees at 7 bases. V lost 3 bases, J lost 2 bases, and 8 bases stayed unmatched. This CDR3 has 16 residues. In germline, CDR1 is SGHDN, CDR2 FVKESK. CDR3 sequence (DNA): TGTGCCAGCAGCCACTCAAGGGACAGATACACAGATACGCAGTATTTT. Translating gives CASSHSRDRYTDTQYF.

This clone was detected ten times or more. The chain joins TRBV11-2 to TRBJ2-1, with D perhaps given as TRBD1 or TRBD2 (5 bases each). With 5 bases removed from V and 3 bases from J, the gap between germline ends came to 11 bases. Germline V lookup: CDR1 SGHAT, CDR2 FQNNGV. CDR3 length: 14 residues. The CDR3 region has the DNA TGTGCCAGCAGCCCGGGGCAGAACTACAATGAGCAGTTCTTC. The encoded protein is CASSPGQNYNEQFF.

This clone was seen a handful of times. The rearrangement links TRBV14 to TRBJ2-6; 7 nucleotides agree with TRBD1. In germline, CDR1 is SGHDN, CDR2 FVKESK. V lost 4 bases to trimming and J lost 4 bases; unmatched junction nucleotides: 4. The CDR3 is made up of 15 amino acids. CDR3 DNA: TGTGCCAGCAGCCGAGGGGGCGCCGGGGCCAACGTCCTGACTTTC. This encodes CASSRGGAGANVLTF.